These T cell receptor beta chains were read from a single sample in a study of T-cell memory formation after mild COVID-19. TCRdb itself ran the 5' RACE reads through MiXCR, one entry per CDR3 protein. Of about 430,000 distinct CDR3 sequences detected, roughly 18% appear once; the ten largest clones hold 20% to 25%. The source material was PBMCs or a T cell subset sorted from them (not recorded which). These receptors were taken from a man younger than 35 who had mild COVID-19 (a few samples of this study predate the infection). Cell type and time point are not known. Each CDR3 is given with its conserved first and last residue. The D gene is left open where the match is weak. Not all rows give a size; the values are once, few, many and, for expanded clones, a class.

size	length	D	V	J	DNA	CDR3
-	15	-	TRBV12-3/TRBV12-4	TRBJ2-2	TGTGCCAGCAGCATTGGGACTCCCGGCACCGGGGAGCTGTTTTTT	CASSIGTPGTGELFF
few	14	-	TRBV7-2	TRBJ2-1	TGTGCCAGCAGCTTTCTAAGGTCCTACAATGAGCAGTTCTTC	CASSFLRSYNEQFF
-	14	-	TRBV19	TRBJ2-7	TGTGCCAGTGGGTCGGACGGGAGCTCCTACGAGCAGTACTTC	CASGSDGSSYEQYF
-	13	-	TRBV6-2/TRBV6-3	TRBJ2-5	TGTGCCAGCAGTTATGGAGGGAGCAAGACCCAGTACTTC	CASSYGGSKTQYF
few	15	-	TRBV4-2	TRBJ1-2	TGTGCCAGCAGCCAAGGCGACAGCCAGAAGTATGGCTACACCTTC	CASSQGDSQKYGYTF
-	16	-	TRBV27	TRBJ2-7	TGTGCCAGCAGTTTATCAGGAGGGGGAAATAGCTACGAGCAGTACTTC	CASSLSGGGNSYEQYF
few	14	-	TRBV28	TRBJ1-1	TGTGCCAGCAGTGCCCCCGGGAGGCCACATGAAGCTTTCTTT	CASSAPGRPHEAFF
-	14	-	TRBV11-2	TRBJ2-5	TGTGCCAGCAGCTTGGGGGTGCGCCAAGAGACCCAGTACTTC	CASSLGVRQETQYF
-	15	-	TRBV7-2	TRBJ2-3	TGTGCCAGCAGCTTCACGGGTGGGAACCCAGATACGCAGTATTTT	CASSFTGGNPDTQYF
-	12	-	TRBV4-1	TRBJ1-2	TGCGCCAGCAGCCAGCCCCTTGGTGGCTACACCTTC	CASSQPLGGYTF
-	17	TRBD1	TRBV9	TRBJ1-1	TGTGCCAGCATCGAGGACAGGGGCGGTAGCCCGAACACTGAAGCTTTCTTT	CASIEDRGGSPNTEAFF
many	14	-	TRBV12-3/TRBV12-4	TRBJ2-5	TGTGCCAGCAGTTTGCACAGTCCCCAAGAGACCCAGTACTTC	CASSLHSPQETQYF
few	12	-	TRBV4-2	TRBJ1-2	TGTGCCAGCAGCCAGGGACACCTTGGCTACACCTTC	CASSQGHLGYTF
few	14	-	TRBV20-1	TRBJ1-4	TGCAGTGCTCCCGCGGGGGGCGCGAAGGAAAAACTGTTTTTT	CSAPAGGAKEKLFF
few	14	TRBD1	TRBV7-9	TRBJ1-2	TGTGCCAGCAGCCATACAGGGGGGAACTATGGCTACACCTTC	CASSHTGGNYGYTF
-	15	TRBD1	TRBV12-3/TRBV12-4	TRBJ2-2	TGTGCCAGCATCTCCGGGACAGGGGGGCCCGGGGAGCTGTTTTTT	CASISGTGGPGELFF
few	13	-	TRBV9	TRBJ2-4	TGTGCCAGCAGCGTAGGAGGGGCGGACATTCAGTACTTC	CASSVGGADIQYF
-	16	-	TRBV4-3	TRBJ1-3	TGCGCCAGCAGCCCCCTATTAGGGATGACTGGAAACACCATATATTTT	CASSPLLGMTGNTIYF
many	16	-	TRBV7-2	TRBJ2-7	TGTGCCAGCAGCTTAGAGGTTTCGGCGGTAGCCTACGAGCAGTACTTC	CASSLEVSAVAYEQYF
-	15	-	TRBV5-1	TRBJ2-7	TGCGCCAGCAGCCCTGGGGGGTTCCAATCCTACGAGCAGTACTTC	CASSPGGFQSYEQYF
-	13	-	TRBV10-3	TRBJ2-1	TGTGCCATCAGTGAGTTCCCACACAATGAGCAGTTCTTC	CAISEFPHNEQFF
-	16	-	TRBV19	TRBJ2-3	TGTGCCAGTAGTATCTTAAGACAGGACCGCACAGATACGCAGTATTTT	CASSILRQDRTDTQYF
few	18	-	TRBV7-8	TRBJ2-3	TGTGCCAGCAGCCCTAAGGGCCTAGGGGCGATGGTCACAGATACGCAGTATTTT	CASSPKGLGAMVTDTQYF
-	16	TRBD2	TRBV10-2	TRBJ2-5	TGCGCCAGCAGGCCCCATAGCGGGGGCAGGAGGGAGACCCAGTACTTC	CASRPHSGGRRETQYF
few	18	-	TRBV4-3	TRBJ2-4	TGCGCCAGCAGCCAAGAGGTAGGGCGGGGGCGAGCCAAAAACATTCAGTACTTC	CASSQEVGRGRAKNIQYF
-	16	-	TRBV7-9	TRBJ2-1	TGTGCCAGCAGGTTCCTGGTGGGGGCCACCTACAATGAGCAGTTCTTC	CASRFLVGATYNEQFF
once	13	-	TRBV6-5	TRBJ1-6	TGTGCCAGCAGTTATGGTTTGAATTCACCCCTCCACTTT	CASSYGLNSPLHF
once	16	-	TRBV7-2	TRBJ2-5	TGTGCCAGCAGCCCTACAGGGTGGGGGGGCCAAGAGACCCAGTACTTC	CASSPTGWGGQETQYF
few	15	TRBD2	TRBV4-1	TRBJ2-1	TGCGCCAGCAGCCACCTTAGCGGGGGGTACAATGAGCAGTTCTTC	CASSHLSGGYNEQFF
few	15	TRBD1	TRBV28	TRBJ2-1	TGTGCCAGCCTTCTCCCCGGGACAGGGTGGAATGAGCAGTTCTTC	CASLLPGTGWNEQFF
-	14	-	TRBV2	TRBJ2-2	TGTGCCAGCACCCGGACGGTGAACACCGGGGAGCTGTTTTTT	CASTRTVNTGELFF
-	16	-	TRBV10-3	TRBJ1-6	TGTGCCATCAGTGAGTCGAGTATGGGATATAATTCACCCCTCCACTTT	CAISESSMGYNSPLHF
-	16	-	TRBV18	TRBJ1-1	TGTGCCAGCTCACCAGATGTGGCGGGTTTGAACACTGAAGCTTTCTTT	CASSPDVAGLNTEAFF
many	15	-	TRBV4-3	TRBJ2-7	TGCGCCAGCAGCCTAGATAGGGGGGCGCCCTACGAGCAGTACTTC	CASSLDRGAPYEQYF
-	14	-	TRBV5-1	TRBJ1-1	TGCGCCAGCAGCCAGGGACCTCTCGGCACTGAAGCTTTCTTT	CASSQGPLGTEAFF
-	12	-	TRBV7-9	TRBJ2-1	TGTGCCAGCAGATCGACAGAAAATGAGCAGTTCTTC	CASRSTENEQFF
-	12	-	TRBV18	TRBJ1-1	TGTGCCAGCTCAAGAAGAGAGGCTGAAGCTTTCTTT	CASSRREAEAFF
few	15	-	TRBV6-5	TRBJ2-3	TGTGCCAGCAGTAACCGCCCAACCGGGGCAGATACGCAGTATTTT	CASSNRPTGADTQYF
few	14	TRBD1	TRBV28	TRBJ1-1	TGTGCCAGCAGTTGGACAGGGCAGATCACTGAAGCTTTCTTT	CASSWTGQITEAFF
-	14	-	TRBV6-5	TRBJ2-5	TGTGCCAGCAGTTACTTAGACGGATCCGAGACCCAGTACTTC	CASSYLDGSETQYF
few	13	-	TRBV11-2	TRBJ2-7	TGTGCCAGCAGTCCTCGGCCCCTTGGGTATCCGTACTTC	CASSPRPLGYPYF
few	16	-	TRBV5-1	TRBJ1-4	TGCGCCAGCAGCTTACGGGGGCGGGAAACTAATGAAAAACTGTTTTTT	CASSLRGRETNEKLFF
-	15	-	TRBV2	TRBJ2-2	TGTGCCAGCAGTATGAGCACCTCGAACACCGGGGAGCTGTTTTTT	CASSMSTSNTGELFF
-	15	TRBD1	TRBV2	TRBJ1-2	TGTGCCAGCAGGTCGGACATTGACAGGGTATATGGCTACACCTTC	CASRSDIDRVYGYTF
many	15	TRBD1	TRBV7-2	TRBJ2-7	TGTGCCAGCAGTTCAAGGGACAGAACCTTCTACGAGCAGTACTTC	CASSSRDRTFYEQYF
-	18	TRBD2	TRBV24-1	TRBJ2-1	TGTGCCACCAGTGATTTTGTTTCCCGGGGGGGCTCCTACAATGAGCAGTTCTTC	CATSDFVSRGGSYNEQFF
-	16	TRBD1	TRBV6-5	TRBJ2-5	TGTGCCAGCAGTTACTCGATGGGACAGCTACTAGAGACCCAGTACTTC	CASSYSMGQLLETQYF
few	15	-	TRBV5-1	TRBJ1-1	TGCGCCAGCAGCTTGGGGCCAGGGGAGGGCACTGAAGCTTTCTTT	CASSLGPGEGTEAFF
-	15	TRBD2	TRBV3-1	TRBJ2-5	TGTGCCAGCAGCCGCCGGACTAGCGGGAGTGAGACCCAGTACTTC	CASSRRTSGSETQYF
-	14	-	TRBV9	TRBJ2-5	TGTGCCAGCAGCGTAGAGGTCCGGGGGGAGACCCAGTACTTC	CASSVEVRGETQYF
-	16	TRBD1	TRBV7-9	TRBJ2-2	TGTGCCAGCAGCTACGGACAGGGGGCAAACACCGGGGAGCTGTTTTTT	CASSYGQGANTGELFF
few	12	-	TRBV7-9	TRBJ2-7	TGTGCCAGCAGCTTAGGAGAGGGCAAAGAGTACTTC	CASSLGEGKEYF